Each of the 5 T cell receptor beta chains below was sequenced from the same sample in a study of PD-L1 blockade in urothelial cancer. Sequencing was performed with immunoSEQ multiplex PCR; in TCRdb, only in-frame clones are kept and a portion is missing. The table shows about 83,000 clones, with around 87% occurring only once. Material: PBMCs, obtained around atezolizumab (anti-PD-L1) treatment. These receptors originate from a woman in her 70s with urothelial cancer.

The chain employs TRBV4-3 and TRBJ2-7; 11 bases fit TRBD2. After removal of 3 bases from V and 4 bases from J, the junction contained 5 bases not matched to a gene. CDR3 length equals 15 residues. Germline V gene data show CDR1 as LGHNA and CDR2 as YSLEER. CDR3 bases: TGCGCCAGCAGCCATTCACTAGCGGGGGATTACGAGCAGTACTTC. It yields the protein CASSHSLAGDYEQYF.

Only a few counts were recorded for this clone. The chain employs TRBV4-1 and TRBJ1-2; D is unclear. Trimming took 1 base from V and 1 from J, leaving 4 bases between them. The CDR3 runs 13 residues. Germline CDR1 MGHRA, CDR2 YSYEKL. CDR3 sequence: CASSQAVNYGYTF. Written as DNA, the CDR3 is TGCGCCAGCAGCCAAGCGGTTAACTATGGCTACACCTTC.

This clone was detected only once. This rearrangement joins TRBV5-5 to TRBJ2-5; TRBD2 agrees at 12 bases. The CDR3 extends over 14 amino acids. Trimming removed 2 bases from V and 5 bases from J; junction bases left unmatched: 1. Germline V gene lookup returns CDR1 SGHKS and CDR2 YYEKEE (reference sequence). The CDR3 DNA reads as TGTGCCAGCAGCTTCCTAGCGGGGGGGGAGACCCAGTACTTC. Translated, it gives CASSFLAGGETQYF. The variable domain in full, with the rest retrieved from reference TRBV5-5 and TRBJ2-5, is DAGVTQSPTHLIKTRGQQVTLRCSPISGHKSVSWYQQVLGQGPQFIFQYYEKEERGRGNFPDRFSARQFPNYSSELNVNALLLGDSALYLCASSFLAGGETQYFGPGTRLLVL.

This chain uses TRBV6-1 with TRBJ2-7, with D possibly TRBD1 on 6 matching bases. Germline loops: CDR1 MNHNS, CDR2 SASEGT. CDR3 length equals 14 residues. Trimming removed 6 bases at V and 3 bases at J, with 15 bases between. Here the CDR3 reads CASRGTPRHYEQYF. DNA for the CDR3: TGTGCCAGCAGAGGGACACCTAGACACTACGAGCAGTACTTC.

The chain uses TRBV15 and TRBJ2-7; 7 nucleotides agree with TRBD1. Germline lookup yields CDR1 LNHNV and CDR2 YYDKDF (reference sequence). With V trimmed by 3 bases and J by 6 bases, 5 bases remained unmatched. This CDR3 is built from 13 residues. CDR3 sequence: CATSRGTASEQYF. CDR3 DNA: TGTGCCACCAGCAGGGGGACAGCATCCGAGCAGTACTTC.